These 11 T cell receptor beta chains were all obtained from the same sample, sequenced in a study of cytomegalovirus exposure and HLA in healthy donors. With 60 Vbeta and 13 Jbeta primers, the PCR was carried out. The data were produced by immunoSEQ multiplex PCR, yet TCRdb's version contains in-frame clones alone and is incomplete. The sample includes 100,000 to 150,000 clones, roughly 80% of them seen just once. The sample comprised PBMCs. The receptor source for this set is a man aged 18-30 years in good health and CMV-seropositive.

Note on this clone: Germline is not matched at one junction end, which may reflect a read error. The V and J genes are TRBV6-6 and TRBJ2-7, with 10 bases that match TRBD2. The germline CDR1 and CDR2 sequences are MNHNY and SVGAGI (reference sequence). The CDR3 is 12 amino acids. CDR3 residues: CASSTTSGRCHF. In nucleotides, the CDR3 is TGTGCCAGCAGTACGACTAGCGGGCGTTGTCACTTC.

This chain joins TRBV9 and TRBJ2-6, with D possibly TRBD1 on 6 matching bases. Germline values: CDR1 SGDLS, CDR2 YYNGEE. V was trimmed by 4 bases and J by 4 bases, leaving 24 bases between them. The CDR3 runs 19 residues. The CDR3 nucleotides are TGTGCCAGCAGCTCTAGAAAATTCGACTCAGGGGTCGGGGCCAACGTCCTGACTTTC. It encodes CASSSRKFDSGVGANVLTF.

The V and J genes are TRBV5-1 and TRBJ2-7; a weak D match, TRBD2 (6 bases). The length of the CDR3 is 14 residues. V dropped 5 bases and J dropped 3 bases, with 15 bases sitting between them. Germline CDR1 SGHRS, CDR2 YFSETQ. For the CDR3, the DNA is TGCGCCAGCAGTTGGTCGGAGGGAAACTACGAGCAGTACTTC. Translating it yields CASSWSEGNYEQYF. Full variable domain (rest looked up from reference TRBV5-1 and TRBJ2-7): KAGVTQTPRYLIKTRGQQVTLSCSPISGHRSVSWYQQTPGQGLQFLFEYFSETQRNKGNFPGRFSGRQFSNSRSEMNVSTLELGDSALYLCASSWSEGNYEQYFGPGTRLTVT.

J is TRBJ1-1 and V is TRBV19, with D possibly being TRBD1 (6 bases). CDR1 and CDR2 from the germline V gene are LNHDA and SQIVND (reference sequence). The V end lost 3 bases, the J end lost 11 bases, and 13 bases lay between the germline ends. The CDR3 runs to 12 residues. The CDR3: CASSMNHRDAFF. Here the CDR3 DNA reads TGTGCCAGTAGTATGAACCACAGGGATGCTTTCTTT. The entire variable domain, with the rest obtained from reference TRBV19 and TRBJ1-1, is as follows: DGGITQSPKYLFRKEGQNVTLSCEQNLNHDAMYWYRQDPGQGLRLIYYSQIVNDFQKGDIAEGYSVSREKKESFPLTVTSAQKNPTAFYLCASSMNHRDAFFGQGTRLTVV.

This chain links TRBV6-1 with TRBJ1-1; D is undetermined. The V and J ends lost 1 base and 4 bases respectively, with 10 bases between them. The V gene's germline CDR1 is MNHNS and CDR2 SASEGT. CDR3 size: 14 residues. CDR3 amino acids: CASSEGFHGTEAFF. CDR3 in DNA: TGTGCCAGCAGTGAAGGATTTCACGGCACTGAAGCTTTCTTT.

This sequence joins TRBV2 and TRBJ1-1; TRBD1 might be the D (5 bases). The ends were cut back, 8 bases at V and 3 bases at J, with 13 bases in the middle. CDR1 SNHLY and CDR2 FYNNEI come from the germline V gene. This CDR3 has 13 amino acids. CDR3 amino acids: CASGAGRDTEAFF. CDR3 DNA: TGTGCCAGCGGGGCAGGGAGGGACACTGAAGCTTTCTTT.

This clone is a singleton in its sample. V is TRBV7-2 and J is TRBJ2-1; 8 bases fit TRBD2. Trimming took 1 base from V and 8 from J; bases not matched to a gene: 16. CDR1 and CDR2 (germline): SGHTA, FQGNSA. The CDR3 consists of 18 residues. The DNA for the CDR3 is TGTGCCAGCAGCTTAGAGGAGGTCGGGAGGGCCTCCGCAGATGAGCAGTTCTTC. This gives the protein CASSLEEVGRASADEQFF.

The rearrangement uses TRBV2 and TRBJ2-1; TRBD2 matches at 9 bases. The germline gives CDR1 SNHLY, CDR2 FYNNEI. V dropped 4 bases and J dropped 10; count of bases not matched to a gene: 8. The CDR3 is made up of 14 amino acids. The CDR3 DNA sequence: TGTGCCAGCAGTGGACTAGCGGTCGTTATAGAGCAGTTCTTC. It codes for CASSGLAVVIEQFF.

The rearrangement links TRBV14 to TRBJ2-3, with 8 bases that match TRBD2. The CDR3 covers 15 residues. J was trimmed by 1 base and V by 4 bases; bases with no gene match: 4. Germline V gene sequence: CDR1 SGHDN, CDR2 FVKESK. As DNA, the CDR3 is TGTGCCAGCAGCCGCACTAGCGGCCGCACAGATACGCAGTATTTT. This sequence encodes CASSRTSGRTDTQYF.

V and J are TRBV6-8 and TRBJ2-2; 8 nucleotides match TRBD1. Trimming at V came to 5 bases and at J to 4 bases, leaving 9 bases not matched to a gene. In germline, CDR1 is MNHGY, CDR2 SAAAGT. The CDR3 spans 16 residues. CDR3 DNA sequence: TGTGCCAGCAGTCCTCCGGGACAGGAAACCACCGGGGAGCTGTTTTTT. Translated, it gives CASSPPGQETTGELFF.

V is TRBV29-1 and J is TRBJ1-4; the D gene is possibly TRBD1 (5 bases). The V gene's germline CDR1 is SQVTM and CDR2 ANQGSEA. The CDR3 length is 14 residues. The V and J ends lost 0 bases and 2 bases respectively, with 7 bases between them. The CDR3 sequence: CSVEDGTTNEKLFF. CDR3 nucleotides: TGCAGCGTTGAAGACGGGACTACTAATGAAAAACTGTTTTTT.